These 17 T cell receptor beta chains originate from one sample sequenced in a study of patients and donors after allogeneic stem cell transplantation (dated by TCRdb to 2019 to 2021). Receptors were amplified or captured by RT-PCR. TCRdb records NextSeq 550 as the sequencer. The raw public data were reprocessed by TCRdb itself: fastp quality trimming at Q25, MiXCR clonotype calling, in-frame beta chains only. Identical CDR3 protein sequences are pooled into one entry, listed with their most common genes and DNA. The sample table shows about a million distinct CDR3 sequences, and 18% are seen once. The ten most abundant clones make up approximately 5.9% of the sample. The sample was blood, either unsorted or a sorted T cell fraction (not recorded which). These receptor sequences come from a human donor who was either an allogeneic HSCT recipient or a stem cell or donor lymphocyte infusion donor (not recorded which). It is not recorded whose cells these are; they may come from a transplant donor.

The CDR3 loop reads CASSQPGRGNQPQHF. CDR3 nucleotide sequence: TGCGCCAGCAGCCAACCTGGACGGGGCAATCAGCCCCAGCATTTT. This sequence joins TRBV4-1 and TRBJ1-5, with D hard to call. CDR1 and CDR2 from the germline V gene are MGHRA and YSYEKL. The CDR3 extends over 15 amino acids. Trimming removed 2 bases at V and 2 bases at J, with 10 bases between.

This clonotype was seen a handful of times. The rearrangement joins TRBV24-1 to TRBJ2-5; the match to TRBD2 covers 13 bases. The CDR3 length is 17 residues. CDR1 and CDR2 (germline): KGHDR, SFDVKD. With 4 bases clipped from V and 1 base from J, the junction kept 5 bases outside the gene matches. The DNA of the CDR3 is TGTGCCACCAGTGAGGGACTAGCGGGACTGATCCAAGAGACCCAGTACTTC. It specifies CATSEGLAGLIQETQYF.

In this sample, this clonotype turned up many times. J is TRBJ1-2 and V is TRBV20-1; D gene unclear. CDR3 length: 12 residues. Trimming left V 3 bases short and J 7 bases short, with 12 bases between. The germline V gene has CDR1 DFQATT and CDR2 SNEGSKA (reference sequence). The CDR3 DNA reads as TGCAGTGCTAGCCAAGGAGGGAGTGGCTACACCTTC. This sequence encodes CSASQGGSGYTF.

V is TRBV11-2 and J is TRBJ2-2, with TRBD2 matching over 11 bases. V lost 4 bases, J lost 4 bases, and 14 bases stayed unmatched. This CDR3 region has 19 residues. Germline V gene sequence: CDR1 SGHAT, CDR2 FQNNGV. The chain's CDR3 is CASSSRGQILAGVTGELFF. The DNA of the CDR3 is TGTGCCAGCAGCTCAAGGGGACAGATACTAGCGGGAGTCACCGGGGAGCTGTTTTTT.

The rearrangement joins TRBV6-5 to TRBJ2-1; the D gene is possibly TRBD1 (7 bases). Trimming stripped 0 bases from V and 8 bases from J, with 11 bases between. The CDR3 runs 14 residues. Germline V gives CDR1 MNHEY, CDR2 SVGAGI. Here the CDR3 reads CASSYSPRGDEQFF. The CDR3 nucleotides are TGTGCCAGCAGTTACTCGCCCAGGGGGGATGAGCAGTTCTTC.

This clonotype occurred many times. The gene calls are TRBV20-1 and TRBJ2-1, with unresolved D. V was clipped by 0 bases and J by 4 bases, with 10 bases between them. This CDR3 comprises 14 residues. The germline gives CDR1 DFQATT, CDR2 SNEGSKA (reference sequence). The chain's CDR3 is CSARDNPSYNEQFF. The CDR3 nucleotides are TGCAGTGCTAGAGATAATCCTAGTTACAATGAGCAGTTCTTC.

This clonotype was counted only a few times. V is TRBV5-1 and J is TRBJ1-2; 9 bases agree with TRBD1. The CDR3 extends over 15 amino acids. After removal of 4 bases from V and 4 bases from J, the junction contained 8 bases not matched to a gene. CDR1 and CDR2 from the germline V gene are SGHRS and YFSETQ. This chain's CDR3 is CASSESGTGTYGYTF. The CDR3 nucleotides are TGCGCCAGCAGCGAATCCGGGACAGGGACCTATGGCTACACCTTC. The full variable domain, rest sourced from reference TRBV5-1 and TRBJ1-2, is KAGVTQTPRYLIKTRGQQVTLSCSPISGHRSVSWYQQTPGQGLQFLFEYFSETQRNKGNFPGRFSGRQFSNSRSEMNVSTLELGDSALYLCASSESGTGTYGYTFGSGTRLTVV.

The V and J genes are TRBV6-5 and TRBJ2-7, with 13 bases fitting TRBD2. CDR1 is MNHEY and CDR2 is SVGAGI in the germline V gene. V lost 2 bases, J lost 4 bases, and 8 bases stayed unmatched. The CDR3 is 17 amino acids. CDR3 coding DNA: TGTGCCAGCAGTTACGTTGGACTAGCGGGGGATCCATACGAGCAGTACTTC. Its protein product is CASSYVGLAGDPYEQYF.

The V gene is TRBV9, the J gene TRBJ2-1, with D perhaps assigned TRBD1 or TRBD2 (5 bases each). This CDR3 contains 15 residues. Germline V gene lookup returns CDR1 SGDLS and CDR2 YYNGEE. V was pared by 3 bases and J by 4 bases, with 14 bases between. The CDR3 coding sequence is TGTGCCAGCAGCGCCGACGTGGGGGATTACAATGAGCAGTTCTTC. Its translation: CASSADVGDYNEQFF.

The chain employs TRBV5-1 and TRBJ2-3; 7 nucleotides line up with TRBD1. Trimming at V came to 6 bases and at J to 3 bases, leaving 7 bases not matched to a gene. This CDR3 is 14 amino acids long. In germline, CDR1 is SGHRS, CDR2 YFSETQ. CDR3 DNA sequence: TGCGCCAGCACGAGGGGGCTGGGTACAGATACGCAGTATTTT. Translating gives CASTRGLGTDTQYF.

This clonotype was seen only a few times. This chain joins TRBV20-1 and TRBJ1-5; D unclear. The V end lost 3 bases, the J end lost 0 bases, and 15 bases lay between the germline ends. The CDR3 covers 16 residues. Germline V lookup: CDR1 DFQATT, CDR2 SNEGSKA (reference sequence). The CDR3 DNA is TGCAGTGCTAGTGAGGCAGGATTATATAGCAATCAGCCCCAGCATTTT. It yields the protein CSASEAGLYSNQPQHF.

CDR3 nucleotides: TGTGCCAGCAGCCCCATCCGGGGCGGAAACACCATATATTTT. Protein: CASSPIRGGNTIYF. V usage is TRBV7-9 and J usage is TRBJ1-3; TRBD1 is a possible D gene (5 bases). CDR1 and CDR2 (germline): SEHNR, FQNEAQ (reference sequence). This CDR3 is 14 amino acids long. The ends were cut back, 5 bases at V and 4 bases at J, with 12 bases in the middle.

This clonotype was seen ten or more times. The CDR3: CASSLRLTGELFF. As DNA, the CDR3 is TGTGCCAGCAGTTTACGGTTAACCGGGGAGCTGTTTTTT. The V and J genes are TRBV12-3 or TRBV12-4 and TRBJ2-2; D not certain. CDR3 size: 13 residues. The germline V and J ends were trimmed by 2 bases and 5 bases, with 6 bases remaining between them.

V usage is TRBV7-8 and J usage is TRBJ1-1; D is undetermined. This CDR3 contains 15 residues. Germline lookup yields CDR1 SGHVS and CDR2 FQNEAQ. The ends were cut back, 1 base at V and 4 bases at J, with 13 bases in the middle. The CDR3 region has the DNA TGTGCCAGCAGCTTAGTCCGGTTATGGGGCACTGAAGCTTTCTTT. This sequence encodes CASSLVRLWGTEAFF.

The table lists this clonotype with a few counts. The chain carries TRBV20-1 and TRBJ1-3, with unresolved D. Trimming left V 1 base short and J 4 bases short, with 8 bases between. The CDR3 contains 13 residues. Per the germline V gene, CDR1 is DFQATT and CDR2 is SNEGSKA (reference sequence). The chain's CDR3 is CSARVPGGNTIYF. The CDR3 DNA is TGCAGTGCTAGAGTACCCGGGGGAAACACCATATATTTT.

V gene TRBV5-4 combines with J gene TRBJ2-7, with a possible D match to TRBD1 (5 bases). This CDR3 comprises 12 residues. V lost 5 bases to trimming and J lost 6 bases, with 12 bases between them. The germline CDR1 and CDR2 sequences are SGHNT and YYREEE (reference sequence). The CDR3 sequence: CASRLWGGEQYF. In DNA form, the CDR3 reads TGTGCCAGCAGGCTTTGGGGCGGCGAGCAGTACTTC.

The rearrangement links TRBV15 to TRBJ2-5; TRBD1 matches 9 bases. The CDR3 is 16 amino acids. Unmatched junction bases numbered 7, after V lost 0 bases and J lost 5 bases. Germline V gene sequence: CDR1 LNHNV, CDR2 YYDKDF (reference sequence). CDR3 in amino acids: CATSRDIQGAGETQYF. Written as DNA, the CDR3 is TGTGCCACCAGCAGAGATATACAGGGGGCCGGGGAGACCCAGTACTTC. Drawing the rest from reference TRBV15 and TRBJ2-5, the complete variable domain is DAMVIQNPRYQVTQFGKPVTLSCSQTLNHNVMYWYQQKSSQAPKLLFHYYDKDFNNEADTPDNFQSRRPNTSFCFLDIRSPGLGDTAMYLCATSRDIQGAGETQYFGPGTRLLVL.